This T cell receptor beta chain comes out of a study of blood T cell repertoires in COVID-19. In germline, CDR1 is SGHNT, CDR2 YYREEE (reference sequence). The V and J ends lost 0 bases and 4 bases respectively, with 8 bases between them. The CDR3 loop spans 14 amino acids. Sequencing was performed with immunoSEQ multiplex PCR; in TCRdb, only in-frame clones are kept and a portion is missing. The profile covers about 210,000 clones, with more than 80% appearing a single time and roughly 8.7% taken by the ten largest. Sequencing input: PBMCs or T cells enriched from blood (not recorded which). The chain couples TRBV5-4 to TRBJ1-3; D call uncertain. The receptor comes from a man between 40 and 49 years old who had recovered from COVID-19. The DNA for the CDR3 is TGTGCCAGCAGCTTGGGACCCGGGGGAAACACCATATATTTT. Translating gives CASSLGPGGNTIYF.